The clone carrying this TCR beta chain was recorded only once. This sample stems from a study of cytotoxic CD8 clonotypes in ibrutinib-treated CLL. This CDR3 has 17 residues. V was clipped by 4 bases and J by 1 base; unmatched bases: 7. Germline V gene lookup returns CDR1 SGHRS and CDR2 YFSETQ. Data came from immunoSEQ multiplex PCR; TCRdb stores just in-frame clones and leaves some out. Seen here are approximately 200,000 clones, 72% observed once, and the top ten hold roughly 12%. Specimen: PBMCs, collected after 24 months of ibrutinib treatment. The V and J genes are TRBV5-1 and TRBJ2-7; 14 bases agree with TRBD2. The sequence came from a human donor with chronic lymphocytic leukemia. CDR3 sequence: CASSGGLAGVWSYEQYF. The CDR3 region has the DNA TGCGCCAGCAGCGGGGGACTAGCGGGAGTTTGGTCCTACGAGCAGTACTTC.